Below are 16 T cell receptor beta chains sequenced from a single sample in a study of blood T cell repertoires in COVID-19. Profiling relied on immunoSEQ multiplex PCR, and the TCRdb table lists in-frame clones only, not all of them. The table lists approximately 200,000 clones, 89% of them singletons. The source material was PBMCs or T cells enriched from blood (not recorded which). The receptors here all came from a woman aged 35 to 49 with acute COVID-19.

The rearrangement joins TRBV9 to TRBJ2-4, with 7 bases matching TRBD2. This CDR3 is built from 15 residues. Germline CDR1 and CDR2: SGDLS and YYNGEE. The V segment lost 0 bases and the J segment 6 bases; nucleotides outside the gene matches: 6. This CDR3 reads CASSVDIGEGNIQYF. CDR3 nucleotides: TGTGCCAGCAGCGTAGATATTGGGGAGGGAAACATTCAGTACTTC.

This chain connects TRBV28 to TRBJ1-2; TRBD1 might be the D (5 bases). The CDR3 contains 14 residues. V lost 3 bases and J lost 0, with 8 bases in between. Per the germline V gene, CDR1 is MDHEN and CDR2 is SYDVKM. Written as DNA, the CDR3 is TGTGCCAGCAGTTTTCGGGGGGCTAACTATGGCTACACCTTC. Its protein is CASSFRGANYGYTF.

The V call is TRBV29-1, the J call TRBJ1-5, with TRBD1 matching 9 bases. This CDR3 contains 16 residues. Germline loops: CDR1 SQVTM, CDR2 ANQGSEA. Trimming removed 5 bases from V and 3 bases from J; junction bases left unmatched: 11. This chain's CDR3 is CSVSVGQGASNQPQHF. The CDR3 nucleotides are TGCAGCGTTAGTGTGGGACAGGGAGCGTCCAATCAGCCCCAGCATTTT.

V usage is TRBV29-1 and J usage is TRBJ1-3; D uncertain. The CDR3 runs to 14 residues. The germline gives CDR1 SQVTM, CDR2 ANQGSEA. V shed 5 bases and J shed 0 bases, with 11 bases lying between them. DNA for the CDR3: TGCAGCGTTCATGCGGGCCCCTCTGGAAACACCATATATTTT. Protein: CSVHAGPSGNTIYF.

The chain joins TRBV3-1 (or the pseudogene TRBV3-2) to TRBJ2-5, with 11 positions matching TRBD1. This CDR3 spans 16 amino acids. J gave up 5 bases and V 4 bases, and 9 bases lay outside the gene matches. CDR1 and CDR2 from the germline V gene are LGHDT and YNNKEL (reference sequence). CDR3 in DNA: TGTGCCAGCAGCCCTCTCCGGACAGGGGGCCAGGAGACCCAGTACTTC. Translation: CASSPLRTGGQETQYF.

V is TRBV18 and J is TRBJ2-7; 13 nucleotides agree with TRBD2. V trimming: 3 bases; J trimming: 0 bases; junction bases outside the gene matches: 5. Germline V gives CDR1 KGHSH, CDR2 LQKENI. The CDR3 loop spans 17 amino acids. CDR3 nucleotides: TGTGCCAGCTCACCGACTAGCGGGGGGCCGAACTCCTACGAGCAGTACTTC. Translation: CASSPTSGGPNSYEQYF.

The chain links TRBV18 to TRBJ2-3; D may be TRBD1 (6 bases). CDR3 length: 15 amino acids. Per the germline V gene, CDR1 is KGHSH and CDR2 is LQKENI. Trimming removed 2 bases from V and 1 base from J, with 10 bases in between. CDR3 DNA sequence: TGTGCCAGCTCACCAGGGCCAGGGGGCACAGATACGCAGTATTTT. This gives the protein CASSPGPGGTDTQYF.

The rearrangement links TRBV7-9 to TRBJ2-5, with 13 nucleotides matching TRBD2. The V gene's germline CDR1 is SEHNR and CDR2 FQNEAQ (reference sequence). The J segment lost 7 bases and the V segment lost 4 bases, leaving 9 bases of the junction unmatched. The CDR3 spans 16 residues. CDR3 residues: CASSSRLAGGQGTQYF. CDR3 DNA sequence: TGTGCCAGCAGCTCCAGACTAGCGGGGGGCCAGGGGACCCAGTACTTC.

The chain couples TRBV29-1 to TRBJ2-3, with 8 bases aligning to TRBD1. Germline loops: CDR1 SQVTM, CDR2 ANQGSEA. There are 17 residues in the CDR3. The ends lost 1 base at V and 1 base at J; junction bases unmatched: 10. CDR3 nucleotide sequence: TGCAGCGTTGAAGGGAAGGATGGACAGGGAGGCACAGATACGCAGTATTTT. The encoded protein is CSVEGKDGQGGTDTQYF.

The J gene is TRBJ2-1, the V gene TRBV7-8, with TRBD2 as a possible D gene (6 bases). The CDR3 totals 17 residues. Germline CDR1 reads SGHVS; CDR2 reads FQNEAQ. The V end was cut by 4 bases, the J end by 2 bases, with 18 bases between. The CDR3 sequence is CASSSKASGLAYNEQFF. CDR3 bases: TGTGCCAGCAGCTCAAAGGCCAGCGGGCTGGCCTACAATGAGCAGTTCTTC.

The rearrangement joins TRBV3-1 (or the pseudogene TRBV3-2) to TRBJ2-7; 11 nucleotides line up with TRBD1. The trim removed 6 bases at V and 0 bases at J, leaving 7 bases unmatched. The CDR3 covers 16 residues. CDR1 LGHDT and CDR2 YNNKEL come from the germline V gene (reference sequence). The CDR3 sequence: CASRRHGTGGSYEQYF. CDR3 DNA: TGTGCCAGCAGACGCCATGGGACAGGGGGCTCCTACGAGCAGTACTTC.

This clone came up once. The chain combines TRBV6-5 with TRBJ2-3; 14 nucleotides line up with TRBD2. Per germline, CDR1 MNHEY and CDR2 SVGAGI. The J segment lost 8 bases and the V segment lost 7 bases, leaving 8 bases of the junction unmatched. The CDR3 is 15 residues long. The CDR3 DNA reads as TGTGCCAGCACATCGACTAGCGGGAGGGCCGGTACGCAGTATTTT. Its translation is CASTSTSGRAGTQYF.

The chain couples TRBV18 to TRBJ1-1; D ambiguous. CDR1 KGHSH and CDR2 LQKENI come from the germline V gene. The CDR3 runs 13 residues. V lost 8 bases, J lost 1 base, and 11 bases lay in between. The CDR3 region has the DNA TGTGCCAGCCTAAATTCCCGGAACACTGAAGCTTTCTTT. Its protein is CASLNSRNTEAFF.

V and J are TRBV11-2 and TRBJ1-1; tentative D call: TRBD1 (6 bases). V was trimmed by 1 base and J by 0 bases, leaving 9 bases between them. This CDR3 region has 15 residues. The V gene's germline CDR1 is SGHAT and CDR2 FQNNGV. The CDR3 region is CASSLAGQLNTEAFF. The CDR3 DNA sequence: TGTGCCAGCAGCTTAGCCGGACAGCTGAACACTGAAGCTTTCTTT.

The chain carries TRBV3-1 (or the pseudogene TRBV3-2) and TRBJ1-4; D is unresolved. The V and J ends lost 4 bases and 7 bases respectively, with 16 bases between them. The length of the CDR3 is 15 residues. CDR1 is LGHDT, CDR2 YNNKEL, per germline (reference sequence). CDR3 in amino acids: CASSPARGLVEKLFF. DNA of the CDR3: TGTGCCAGCAGCCCAGCCCGGGGTTTGGTTGAAAAACTGTTTTTT.

V usage is TRBV28 and J usage is TRBJ1-3; 11 nucleotides line up with TRBD1. CDR3 length: 19 amino acids. Germline trimming cut 4 bases from V and 3 bases from J; bases unmatched to any gene: 14. Germline CDR1 is MDHEN and CDR2 is SYDVKM. CDR3 amino acids: CASSSWTGGAVSRGNTIYF. In nucleotides, the CDR3 is TGTGCCAGCAGTTCATGGACAGGGGGCGCCGTCTCTCGTGGAAACACCATATATTTT.